The clone carrying this TCR beta chain was seen only a few times. This sample was included in a study of blood T cells in healthy people across ages. The germline CDR1 and CDR2 sequences are SGDLS and YYNGEE. The CDR3 runs 15 residues. The authors ran a second PCR of roughly 7 to 11 cycles using a sample-barcoded 5' primer and a J-beta primer mix. One entry per CDR3 protein, called by TCRdb with MiXCR from the 5' RACE reads. The sample lists 500,000 to 550,000 distinct CDR3 sequences; 24% were seen once. These data also formed part of another study, on T cells of mothers and their children.

The rearrangement links TRBV9 to TRBJ2-5; D possibly corresponds to TRBD2 (6 bases). The J call may be incorrect, as the DNA end agrees better with TRBJ2-7. The sequenced material came from blood. This TCR was sampled from a boy under 18 in good health. The CDR3 DNA sequence: TGTGCCAGCAGCGTAGAAACGGGGGAAACCTACGAGCAGTACTTC. This encodes CASSVETGETYEQYF.